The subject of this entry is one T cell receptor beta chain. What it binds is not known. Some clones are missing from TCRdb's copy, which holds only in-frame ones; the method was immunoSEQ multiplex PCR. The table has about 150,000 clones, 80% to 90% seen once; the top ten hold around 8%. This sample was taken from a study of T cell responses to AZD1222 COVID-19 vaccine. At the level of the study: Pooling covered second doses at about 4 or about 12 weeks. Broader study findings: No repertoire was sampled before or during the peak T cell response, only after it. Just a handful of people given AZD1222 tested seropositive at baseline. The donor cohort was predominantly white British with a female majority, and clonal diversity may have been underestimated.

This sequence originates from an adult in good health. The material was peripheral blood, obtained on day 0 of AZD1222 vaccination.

The CDR3 DNA follows: TGTGCCAGCAGACCAGGGGGGCTCAGCTACGAGCAGTACTTC. Protein sequence: CASRPGGLSYEQYF. The chain has TRBV2 and TRBJ2-7; D might be TRBD1 (7 bases). Germline CDR1 is SNHLY and CDR2 is FYNNEI. The CDR3 runs to 14 residues. The V end was cut by 6 bases, the J end by 3 bases, with 15 bases between.